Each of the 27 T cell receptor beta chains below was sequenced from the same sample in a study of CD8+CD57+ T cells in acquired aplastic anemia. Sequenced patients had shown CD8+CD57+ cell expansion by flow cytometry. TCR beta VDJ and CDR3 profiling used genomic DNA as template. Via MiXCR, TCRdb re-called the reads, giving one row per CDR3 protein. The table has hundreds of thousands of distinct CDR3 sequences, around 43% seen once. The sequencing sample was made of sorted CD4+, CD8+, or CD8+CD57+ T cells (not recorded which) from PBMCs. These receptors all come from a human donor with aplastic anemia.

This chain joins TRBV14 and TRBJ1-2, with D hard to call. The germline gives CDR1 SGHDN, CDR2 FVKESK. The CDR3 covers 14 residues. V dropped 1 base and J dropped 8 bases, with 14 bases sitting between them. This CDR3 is CASSQGLGYYGYTF. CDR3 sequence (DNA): TGTGCCAGCAGCCAAGGTTTGGGGTATTACGGCTACACCTTC. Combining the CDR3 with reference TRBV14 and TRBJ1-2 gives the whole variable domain EAGVTQFPSHSVIEKGQTVTLRCDPISGHDNLYWYRRVMGKEIKFLLHFVKESKQDESGMPNNRFLAERTGGTYSTLKVQPAELEDSGVYFCASSQGLGYYGYTFGSGTRLTVV.

DNA of the CDR3: TGTGCCAGCAGCTTGGCCGCCGAAGGGTTCGAGCAGTACTTC. Protein product: CASSLAAEGFEQYF. V is TRBV9 and J is TRBJ2-7; the D is unclear. Trimming took 4 bases from V and 6 from J, leaving 17 bases between them. CDR3 length: 14 residues. Germline V gene data show CDR1 as SGDLS and CDR2 as YYNGEE.

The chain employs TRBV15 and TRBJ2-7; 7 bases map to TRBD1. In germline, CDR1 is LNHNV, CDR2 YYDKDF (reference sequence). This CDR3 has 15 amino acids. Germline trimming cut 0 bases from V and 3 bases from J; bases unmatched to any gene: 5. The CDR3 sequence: CATSRDQAGGYEQYF. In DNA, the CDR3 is TGTGCCACCAGCAGAGATCAGGCAGGGGGCTACGAGCAGTACTTC.

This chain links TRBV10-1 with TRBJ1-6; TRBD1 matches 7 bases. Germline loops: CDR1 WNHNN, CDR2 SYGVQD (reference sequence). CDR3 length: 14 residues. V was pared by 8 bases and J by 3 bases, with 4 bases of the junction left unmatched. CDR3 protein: CASSTGIYNSPLHF. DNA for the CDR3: TGCGCCAGCTCGACAGGGATCTATAATTCACCCCTCCACTTT.

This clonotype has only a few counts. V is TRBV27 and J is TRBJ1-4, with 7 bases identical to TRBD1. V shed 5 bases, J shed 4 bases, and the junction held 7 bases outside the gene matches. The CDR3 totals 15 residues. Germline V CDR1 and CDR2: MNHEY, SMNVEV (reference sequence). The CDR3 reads CASSLGTAVNEKLFF. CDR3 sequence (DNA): TGTGCCAGCAGTCTGGGGACAGCCGTTAATGAAAAACTGTTTTTT.

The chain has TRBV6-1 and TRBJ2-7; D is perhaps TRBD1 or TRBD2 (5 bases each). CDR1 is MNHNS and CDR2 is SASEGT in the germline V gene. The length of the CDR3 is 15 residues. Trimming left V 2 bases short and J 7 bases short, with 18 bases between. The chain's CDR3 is CASSEFGDPTPEQYF. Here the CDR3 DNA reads TGTGCCAGCAGTGAATTCGGGGACCCCACCCCGGAGCAGTACTTC.

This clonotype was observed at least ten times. CDR3 sequence (DNA): TGTGCCAGCAGCCCCGGGACAGACTACCAAGAGACCCAGTACTTC. It specifies CASSPGTDYQETQYF. V and J are TRBV7-2 and TRBJ2-5, with TRBD1 matching 7 bases. The germline gives CDR1 SGHTA, CDR2 FQGNSA. The CDR3 extends over 15 amino acids. Germline trimming cut 5 bases from V and 0 bases from J; bases unmatched to any gene: 6.

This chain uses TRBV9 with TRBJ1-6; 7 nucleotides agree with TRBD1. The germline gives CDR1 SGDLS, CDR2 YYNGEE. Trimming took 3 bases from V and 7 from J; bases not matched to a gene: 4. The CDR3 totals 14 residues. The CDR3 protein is CASSENRGNSPLHF. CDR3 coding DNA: TGTGCCAGCAGCGAAAACAGGGGAAATTCACCCCTCCACTTT. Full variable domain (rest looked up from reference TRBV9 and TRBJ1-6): DSGVTQTPKHLITATGQRVTLRCSPRSGDLSVYWYQQSLDQGLQFLIQYYNGEERAKGNILERFSAQQFPDLHSELNLSSLELGDSALYFCASSENRGNSPLHFGNGTRLTVT.

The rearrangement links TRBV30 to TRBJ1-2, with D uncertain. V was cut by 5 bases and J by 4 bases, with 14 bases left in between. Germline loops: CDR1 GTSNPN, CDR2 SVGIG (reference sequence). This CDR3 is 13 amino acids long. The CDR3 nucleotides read TGTGCCTGGGGACCTCATAGCATCTATGGCTACACCTTC. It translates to CAWGPHSIYGYTF. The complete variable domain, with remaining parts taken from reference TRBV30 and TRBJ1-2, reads SQTIHQWPATLVQPVGSPLSLECTVEGTSNPNLYWYRQAAGRGLQLLFYSVGIGQISSEVPQNLSASRPQDRQFILSSKKLLLSDSGFYLCAWGPHSIYGYTFGSGTRLTVV.

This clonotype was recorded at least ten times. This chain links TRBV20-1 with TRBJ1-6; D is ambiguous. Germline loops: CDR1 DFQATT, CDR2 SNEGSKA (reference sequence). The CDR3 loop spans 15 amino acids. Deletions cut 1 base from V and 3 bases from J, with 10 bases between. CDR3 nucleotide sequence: TGCAGTGCTAGAGGTTCCGGGAACTATAATTCACCCCTCCACTTT. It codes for CSARGSGNYNSPLHF.

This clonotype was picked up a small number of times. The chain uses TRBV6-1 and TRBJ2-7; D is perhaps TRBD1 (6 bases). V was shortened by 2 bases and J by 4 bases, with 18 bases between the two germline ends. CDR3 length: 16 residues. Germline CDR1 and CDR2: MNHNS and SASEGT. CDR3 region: CASSEKPGDGGYEQYF. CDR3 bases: TGTGCCAGCAGTGAAAAACCAGGGGATGGTGGGTACGAGCAGTACTTC.

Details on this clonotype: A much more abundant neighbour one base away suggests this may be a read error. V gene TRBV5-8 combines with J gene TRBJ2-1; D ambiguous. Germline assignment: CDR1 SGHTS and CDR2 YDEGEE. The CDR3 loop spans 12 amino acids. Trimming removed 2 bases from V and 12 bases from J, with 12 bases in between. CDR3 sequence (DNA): TGTGCCAGCAGCTTCGCAGCTAGAGCGCAGTTCTTC. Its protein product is CASSFAARAQFF.

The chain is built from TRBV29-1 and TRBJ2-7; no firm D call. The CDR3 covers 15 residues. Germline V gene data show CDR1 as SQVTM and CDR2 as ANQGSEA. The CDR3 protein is CSAKTPGLRAHEQYF. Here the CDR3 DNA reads TGCAGTGCTAAAACACCGGGCCTCCGGGCCCACGAGCAGTACTTC.

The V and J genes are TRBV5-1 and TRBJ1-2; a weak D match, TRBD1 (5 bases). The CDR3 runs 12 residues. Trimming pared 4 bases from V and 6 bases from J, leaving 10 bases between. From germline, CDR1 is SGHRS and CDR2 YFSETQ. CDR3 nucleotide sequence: TGCGCCAGCAGCCGGACACCTGATGGCTACACCTTC. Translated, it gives CASSRTPDGYTF.

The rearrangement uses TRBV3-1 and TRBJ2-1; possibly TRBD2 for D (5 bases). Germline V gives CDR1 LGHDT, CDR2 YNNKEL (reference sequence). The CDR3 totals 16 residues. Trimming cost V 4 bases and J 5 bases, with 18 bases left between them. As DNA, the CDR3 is TGTGCCAGCAGCCCTCGTCTAGCTTCTTATAACAATGAGCAGTTCTTC. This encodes CASSPRLASYNNEQFF.

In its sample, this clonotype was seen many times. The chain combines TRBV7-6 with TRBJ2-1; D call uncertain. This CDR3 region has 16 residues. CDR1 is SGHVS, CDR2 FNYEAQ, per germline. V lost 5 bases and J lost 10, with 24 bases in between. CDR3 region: CASSAKPRPQRLEQFF. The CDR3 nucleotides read TGTGCCAGCAGCGCCAAGCCGAGACCCCAGAGGCTCGAGCAGTTCTTC.

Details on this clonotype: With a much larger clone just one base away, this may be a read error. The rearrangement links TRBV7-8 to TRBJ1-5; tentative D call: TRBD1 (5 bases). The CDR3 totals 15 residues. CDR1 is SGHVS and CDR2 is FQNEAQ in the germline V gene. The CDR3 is CASSHLTESIQPQHF. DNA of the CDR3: TGCGCCAGCAGCCACCTGACAGAGAGCATTCAGCCCCAGCATTTT.

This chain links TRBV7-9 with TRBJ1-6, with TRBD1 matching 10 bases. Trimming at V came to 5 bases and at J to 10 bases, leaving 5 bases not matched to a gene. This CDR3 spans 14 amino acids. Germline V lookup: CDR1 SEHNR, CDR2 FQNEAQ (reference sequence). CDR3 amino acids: CASSGDRGRSPLHF. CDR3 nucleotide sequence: TGTGCCAGCAGCGGAGACAGGGGGCGATCACCCCTCCACTTT.

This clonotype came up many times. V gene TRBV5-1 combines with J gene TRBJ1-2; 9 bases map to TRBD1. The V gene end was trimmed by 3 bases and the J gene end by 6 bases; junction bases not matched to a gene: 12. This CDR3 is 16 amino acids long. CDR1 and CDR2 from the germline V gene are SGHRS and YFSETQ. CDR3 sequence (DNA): TGCGCCAGCAGCTCCTCCGCGACAGGGGGTGGTGATGGCTACACCTTC. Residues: CASSSSATGGGDGYTF.

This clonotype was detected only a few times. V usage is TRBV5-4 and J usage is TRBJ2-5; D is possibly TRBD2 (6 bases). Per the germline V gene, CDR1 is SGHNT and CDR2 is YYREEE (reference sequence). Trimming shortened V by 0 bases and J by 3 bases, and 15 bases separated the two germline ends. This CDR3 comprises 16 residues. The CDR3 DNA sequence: TGTGCCAGCAGCTTGGCCCCTTTTACGGGGGAAGAGACCCAGTACTTC. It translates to CASSLAPFTGEETQYF.

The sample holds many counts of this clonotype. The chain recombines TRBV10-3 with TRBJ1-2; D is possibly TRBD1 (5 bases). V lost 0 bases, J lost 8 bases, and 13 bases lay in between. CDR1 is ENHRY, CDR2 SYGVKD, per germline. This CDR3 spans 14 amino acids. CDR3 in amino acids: CAISESGDVRGYTF. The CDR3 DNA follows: TGTGCCATCAGTGAGTCAGGGGACGTAAGAGGCTACACCTTC.

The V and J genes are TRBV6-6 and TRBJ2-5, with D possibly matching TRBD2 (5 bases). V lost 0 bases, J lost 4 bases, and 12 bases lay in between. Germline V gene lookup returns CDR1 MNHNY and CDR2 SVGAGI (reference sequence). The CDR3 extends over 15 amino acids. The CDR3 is CASSYSNGEGETQYF. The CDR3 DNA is TGTGCCAGCAGTTACTCGAACGGGGAAGGAGAGACCCAGTACTTC.

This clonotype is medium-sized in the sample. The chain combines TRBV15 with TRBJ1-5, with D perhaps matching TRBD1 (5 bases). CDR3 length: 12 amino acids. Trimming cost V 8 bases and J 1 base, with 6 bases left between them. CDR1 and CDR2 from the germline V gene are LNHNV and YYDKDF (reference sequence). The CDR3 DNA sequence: TGTGCCACCCGGGACAGCAATCAGCCCCAGCATTTT. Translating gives CATRDSNQPQHF.

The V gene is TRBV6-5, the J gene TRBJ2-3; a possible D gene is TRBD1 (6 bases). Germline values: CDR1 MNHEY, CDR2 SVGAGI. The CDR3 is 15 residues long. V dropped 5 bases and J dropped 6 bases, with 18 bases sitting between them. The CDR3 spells CASSRQVGVGDTQYF. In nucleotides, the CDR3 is TGTGCCAGCAGTCGACAGGTGGGCGTGGGGGATACGCAGTATTTT.

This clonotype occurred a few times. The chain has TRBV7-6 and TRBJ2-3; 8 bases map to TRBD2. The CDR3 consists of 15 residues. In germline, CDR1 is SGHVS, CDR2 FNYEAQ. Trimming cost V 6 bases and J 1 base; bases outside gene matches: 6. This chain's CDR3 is CASSLDGGGTDTQYF. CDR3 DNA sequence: TGTGCCAGCAGTCTCGACGGGGGGGGCACAGATACGCAGTATTTT.

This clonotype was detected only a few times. The CDR3 bases are TGTGCCTGGAGTGCCCTTGGACAGGAGAATCAGCCCCAGCATTTT. Protein sequence: CAWSALGQENQPQHF. This sequence joins TRBV30 and TRBJ1-5, with TRBD1 matching 7 bases. CDR1 is GTSNPN and CDR2 is SVGIG in the germline V gene (reference sequence). This CDR3 has 15 residues. Trimming cost V 1 base and J 4 bases; bases outside gene matches: 7.

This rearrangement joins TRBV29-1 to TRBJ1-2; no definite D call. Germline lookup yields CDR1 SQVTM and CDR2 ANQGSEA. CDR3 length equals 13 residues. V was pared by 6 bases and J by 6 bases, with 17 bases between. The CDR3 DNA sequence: TGCAGCGTCCGGCTCGTAGCGCAGGATGGCTACACCTTC. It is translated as CSVRLVAQDGYTF. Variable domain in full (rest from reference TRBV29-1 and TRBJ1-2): SAVISQKPSRDICQRGTSLTIQCQVDSQVTMMFWYRQQPGQSLTLIATANQGSEATYESGFVIDKFPISRPNLTFSTLTVSNMSPEDSSIYLCSVRLVAQDGYTFGSGTRLTVV.